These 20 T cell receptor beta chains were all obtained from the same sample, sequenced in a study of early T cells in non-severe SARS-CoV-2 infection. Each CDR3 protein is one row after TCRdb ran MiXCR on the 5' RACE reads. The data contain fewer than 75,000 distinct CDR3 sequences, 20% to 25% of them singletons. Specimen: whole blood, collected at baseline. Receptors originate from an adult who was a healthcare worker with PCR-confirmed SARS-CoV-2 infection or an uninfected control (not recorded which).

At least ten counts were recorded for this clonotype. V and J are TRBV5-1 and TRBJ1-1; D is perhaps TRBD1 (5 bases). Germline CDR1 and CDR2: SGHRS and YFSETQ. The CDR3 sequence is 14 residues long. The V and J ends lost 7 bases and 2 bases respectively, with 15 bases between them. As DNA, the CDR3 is TGCGCCAGCCTGGAAGACAGTACTAACACTGAAGCTTTCTTT. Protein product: CASLEDSTNTEAFF.

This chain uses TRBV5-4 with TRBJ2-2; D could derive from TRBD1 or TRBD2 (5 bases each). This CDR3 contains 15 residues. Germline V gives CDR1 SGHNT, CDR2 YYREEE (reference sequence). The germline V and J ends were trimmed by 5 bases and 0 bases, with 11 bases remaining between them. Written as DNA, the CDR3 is TGTGCCAGCAGGCCCGGGGCTTCGAACACCGGGGAGCTGTTTTTT. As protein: CASRPGASNTGELFF. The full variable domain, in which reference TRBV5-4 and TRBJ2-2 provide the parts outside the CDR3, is ETGVTQSPTHLIKTRGQQVTLRCSSQSGHNTVSWYQQALGQGPQFIFQYYREEENGRGNFPPRFSGLQFPNYSSELNVNALELDDSALYLCASRPGASNTGELFFGEGSRLTVL.

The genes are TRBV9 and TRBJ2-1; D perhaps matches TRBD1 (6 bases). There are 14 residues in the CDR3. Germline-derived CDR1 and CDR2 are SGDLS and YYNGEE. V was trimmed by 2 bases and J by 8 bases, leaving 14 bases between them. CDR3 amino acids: CASSVLAGEDEQFF. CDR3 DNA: TGTGCCAGCAGCGTTCTTGCAGGGGAAGATGAGCAGTTCTTC.

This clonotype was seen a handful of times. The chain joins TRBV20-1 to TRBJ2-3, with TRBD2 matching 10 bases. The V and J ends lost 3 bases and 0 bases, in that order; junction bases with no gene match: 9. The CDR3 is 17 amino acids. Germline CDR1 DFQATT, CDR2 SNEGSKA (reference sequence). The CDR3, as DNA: TGCAGTGCTAGCAAAGCGGGGGGGCCCCTTAGCACAGATACGCAGTATTTT. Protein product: CSASKAGGPLSTDTQYF.

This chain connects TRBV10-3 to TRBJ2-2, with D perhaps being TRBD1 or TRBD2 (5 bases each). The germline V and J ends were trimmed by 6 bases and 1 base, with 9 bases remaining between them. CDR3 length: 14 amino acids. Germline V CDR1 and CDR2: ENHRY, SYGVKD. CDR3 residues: CAIRSGRNTGELFF. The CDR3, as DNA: TGTGCCATCAGATCGGGACGGAACACCGGGGAGCTGTTTTTT.

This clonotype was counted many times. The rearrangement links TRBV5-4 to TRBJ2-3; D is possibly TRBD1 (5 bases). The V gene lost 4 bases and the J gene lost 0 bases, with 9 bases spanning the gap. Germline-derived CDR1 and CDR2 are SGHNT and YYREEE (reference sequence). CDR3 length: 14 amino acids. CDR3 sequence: CASSPDSSTDTQYF. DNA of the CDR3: TGTGCCAGCAGCCCAGACAGTAGCACAGATACGCAGTATTTT.

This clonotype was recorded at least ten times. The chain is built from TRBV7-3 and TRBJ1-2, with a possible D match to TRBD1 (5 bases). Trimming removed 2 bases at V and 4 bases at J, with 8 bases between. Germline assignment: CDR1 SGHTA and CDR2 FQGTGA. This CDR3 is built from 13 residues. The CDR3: CASSLGQGYGYTF. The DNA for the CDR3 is TGTGCCAGCAGCTTAGGTCAGGGCTATGGCTACACCTTC. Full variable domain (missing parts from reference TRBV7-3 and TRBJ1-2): GAGVSQTPSNKVTEKGKYVELRCDPISGHTALYWYRQSLGQGPEFLIYFQGTGAADDSGLPNDRFFAVRPEGSVSTLKIQRTERGDSAVYLCASSLGQGYGYTFGSGTRLTVV.

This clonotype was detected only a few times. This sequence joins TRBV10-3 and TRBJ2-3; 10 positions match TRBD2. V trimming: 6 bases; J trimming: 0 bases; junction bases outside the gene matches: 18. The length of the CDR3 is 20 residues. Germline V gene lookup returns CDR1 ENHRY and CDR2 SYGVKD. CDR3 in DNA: TGTGCCATCAGCCGCGAGGTACTAGCGGGGATACGAGGGAGCACAGATACGCAGTATTTT. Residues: CAISREVLAGIRGSTDTQYF.

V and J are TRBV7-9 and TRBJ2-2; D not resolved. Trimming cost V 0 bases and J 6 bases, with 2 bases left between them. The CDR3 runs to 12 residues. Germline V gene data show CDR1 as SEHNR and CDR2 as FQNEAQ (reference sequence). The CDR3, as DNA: TGTGCCAGCAGCTTAGCGGCCGGGGAGCTGTTTTTT. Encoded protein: CASSLAAGELFF.

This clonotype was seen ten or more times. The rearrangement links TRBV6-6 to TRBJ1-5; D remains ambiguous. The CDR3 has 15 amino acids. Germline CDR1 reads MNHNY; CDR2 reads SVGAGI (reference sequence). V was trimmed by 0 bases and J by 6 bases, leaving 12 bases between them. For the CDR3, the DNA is TGTGCCAGCAGTTACTCGTCCGGTGGCCCTCAGCCCCAGCATTTT. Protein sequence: CASSYSSGGPQPQHF.

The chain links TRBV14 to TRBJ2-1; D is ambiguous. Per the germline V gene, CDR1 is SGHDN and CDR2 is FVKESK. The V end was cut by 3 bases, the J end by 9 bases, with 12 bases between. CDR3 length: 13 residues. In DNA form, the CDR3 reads TGTGCCAGCAGCCAGTGGCTAGGGCGTGAGCAGTTCTTC. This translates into CASSQWLGREQFF.

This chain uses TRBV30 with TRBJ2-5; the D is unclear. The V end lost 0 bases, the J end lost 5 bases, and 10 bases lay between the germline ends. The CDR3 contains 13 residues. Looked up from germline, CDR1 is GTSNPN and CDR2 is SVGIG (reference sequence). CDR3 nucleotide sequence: TGTGCCTGGAGTGTAGTAGGGATGGAGACCCAGTACTTC. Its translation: CAWSVVGMETQYF.

The CDR3 DNA sequence: TGCGCCAGCAGCCGGGACGGGGACCAAAATCAGCCCCAGCATTTT. Protein sequence: CASSRDGDQNQPQHF. The J gene is TRBJ1-5, the V gene TRBV5-1; weak D call: TRBD1 (5 bases). V was trimmed by 4 bases and J by 4 bases, leaving 15 bases between them. CDR1 is SGHRS and CDR2 is YFSETQ in the germline V gene. The CDR3 loop spans 15 amino acids. The complete variable domain, with remaining parts taken from reference TRBV5-1 and TRBJ1-5, reads KAGVTQTPRYLIKTRGQQVTLSCSPISGHRSVSWYQQTPGQGLQFLFEYFSETQRNKGNFPGRFSGRQFSNSRSEMNVSTLELGDSALYLCASSRDGDQNQPQHFGDGTRLSIL.

This CDR3 reads CASSLGQGRGTEAFF. The CDR3 nucleotides are TGTGCCAGCAGTTTAGGCCAGGGGAGGGGCACTGAAGCTTTCTTT. This rearrangement joins TRBV12-3 or TRBV12-4 to TRBJ1-1; tentative D call: TRBD1 (6 bases). Trimming shortened V by 1 base and J by 4 bases, and 13 bases separated the two germline ends. This CDR3 spans 15 amino acids.

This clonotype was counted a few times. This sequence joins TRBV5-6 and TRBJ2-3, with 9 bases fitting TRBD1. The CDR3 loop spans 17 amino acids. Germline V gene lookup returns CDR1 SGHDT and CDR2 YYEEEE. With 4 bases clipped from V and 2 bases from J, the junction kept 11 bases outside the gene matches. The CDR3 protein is CASSLQGALPPTDTQYF. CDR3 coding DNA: TGTGCCAGCAGCCTACAGGGGGCCCTTCCTCCCACAGATACGCAGTATTTT.

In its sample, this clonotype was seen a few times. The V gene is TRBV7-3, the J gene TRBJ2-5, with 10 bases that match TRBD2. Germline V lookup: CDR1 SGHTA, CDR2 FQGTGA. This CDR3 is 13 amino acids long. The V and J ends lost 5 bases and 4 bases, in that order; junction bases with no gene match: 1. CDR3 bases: TGTGCCAGCAGCCCTAGCGGGGGAGAGACCCAGTACTTC. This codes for CASSPSGGETQYF.

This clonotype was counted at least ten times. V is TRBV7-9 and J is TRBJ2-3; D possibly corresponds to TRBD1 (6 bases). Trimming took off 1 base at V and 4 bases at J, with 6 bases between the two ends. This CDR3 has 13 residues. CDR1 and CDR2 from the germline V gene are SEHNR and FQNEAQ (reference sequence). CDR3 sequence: CASSLDRADTQYF. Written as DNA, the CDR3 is TGTGCCAGCAGCTTAGACAGGGCAGATACGCAGTATTTT.

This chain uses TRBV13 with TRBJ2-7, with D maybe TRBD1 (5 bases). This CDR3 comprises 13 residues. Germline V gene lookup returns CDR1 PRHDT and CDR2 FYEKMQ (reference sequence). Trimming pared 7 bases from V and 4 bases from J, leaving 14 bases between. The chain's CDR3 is CASTLSGAYEQYF. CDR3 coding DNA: TGTGCCAGCACCCTATCTGGGGCGTACGAGCAGTACTTC. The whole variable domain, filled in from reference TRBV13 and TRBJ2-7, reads AAGVIQSPRHLIKEKRETATLKCYPIPRHDTVYWYQQGPGQDPQFLISFYEKMQSDKGSIPDRFSAQQFSDYHSELNMSSLELGDSALYFCASTLSGAYEQYFGPGTRLTVT.

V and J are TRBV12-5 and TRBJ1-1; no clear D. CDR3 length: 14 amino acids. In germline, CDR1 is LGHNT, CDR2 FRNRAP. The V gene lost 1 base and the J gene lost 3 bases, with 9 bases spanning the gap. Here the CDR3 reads CASGLGLSDTEAFF. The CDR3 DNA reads TGTGCTAGTGGTTTGGGTCTGTCGGACACTGAAGCTTTCTTT.

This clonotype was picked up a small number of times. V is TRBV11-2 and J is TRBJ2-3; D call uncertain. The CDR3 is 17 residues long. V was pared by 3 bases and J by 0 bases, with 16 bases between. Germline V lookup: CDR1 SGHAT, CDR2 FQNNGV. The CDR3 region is CASSFRSLQRSTDTQYF. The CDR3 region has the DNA TGTGCCAGCAGCTTCCGGTCACTCCAGCGTAGCACAGATACGCAGTATTTT.